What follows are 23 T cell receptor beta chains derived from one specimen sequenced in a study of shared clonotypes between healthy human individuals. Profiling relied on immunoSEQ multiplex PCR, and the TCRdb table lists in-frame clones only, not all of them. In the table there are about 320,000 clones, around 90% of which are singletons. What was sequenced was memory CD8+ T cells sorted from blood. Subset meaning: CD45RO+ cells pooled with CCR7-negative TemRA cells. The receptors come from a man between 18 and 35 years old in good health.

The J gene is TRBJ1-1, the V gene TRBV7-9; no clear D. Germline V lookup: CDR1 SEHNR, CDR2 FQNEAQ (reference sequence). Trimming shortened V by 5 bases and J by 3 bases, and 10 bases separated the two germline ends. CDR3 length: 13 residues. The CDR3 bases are TGTGCCAGCAGCATAAGTAGAGACACTGAAGCTTTCTTT. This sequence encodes CASSISRDTEAFF.

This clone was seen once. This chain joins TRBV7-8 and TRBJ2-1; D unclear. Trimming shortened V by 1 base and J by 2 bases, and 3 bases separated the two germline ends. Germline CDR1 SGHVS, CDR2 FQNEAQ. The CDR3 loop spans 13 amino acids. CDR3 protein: CASSLGPYNEQFF. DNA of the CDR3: TGTGCCAGCAGCTTAGGACCCTACAATGAGCAGTTCTTC.

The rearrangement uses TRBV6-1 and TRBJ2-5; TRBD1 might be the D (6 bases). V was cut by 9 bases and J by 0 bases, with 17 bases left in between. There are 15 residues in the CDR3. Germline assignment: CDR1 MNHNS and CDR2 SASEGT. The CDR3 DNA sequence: TGTGCCAGAAGGGACACCCCGATGTACCAAGAGACCCAGTACTTC. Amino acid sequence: CARRDTPMYQETQYF.

The CDR3, as DNA: TGTGCCTGGACAACCAAGGGCGGAACTGGCTACACCTTC. Translating gives CAWTTKGGTGYTF. This chain uses TRBV30 with TRBJ1-2; D not resolved. The CDR3 consists of 13 residues. Germline CDR1 reads GTSNPN; CDR2 reads SVGIG (reference sequence). V lost 4 bases and J lost 7, with 16 bases in between.

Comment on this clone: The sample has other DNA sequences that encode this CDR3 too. The CDR3 protein is CASSESTEAFF. The DNA for the CDR3 is TGCGCCAGCAGTGAGTCGACTGAAGCTTTCTTT. V usage is TRBV10-2 and J usage is TRBJ1-1; D is unresolved. The CDR3 has 11 amino acids. V dropped 0 bases and J dropped 5 bases, with 1 base sitting between them. Germline assignment: CDR1 WSHSY and CDR2 SAAADI.

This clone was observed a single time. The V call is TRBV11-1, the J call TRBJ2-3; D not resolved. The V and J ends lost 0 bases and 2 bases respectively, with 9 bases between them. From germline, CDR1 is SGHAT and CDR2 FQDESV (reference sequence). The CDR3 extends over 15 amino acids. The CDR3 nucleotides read TGTGCCAGCAGCTTAGCTTCAGGTTACACAGATACGCAGTATTTT. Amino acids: CASSLASGYTDTQYF.

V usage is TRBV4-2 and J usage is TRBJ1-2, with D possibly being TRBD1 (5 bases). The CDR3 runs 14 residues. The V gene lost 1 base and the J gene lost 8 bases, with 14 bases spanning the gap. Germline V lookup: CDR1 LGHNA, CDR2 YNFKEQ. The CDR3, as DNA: TGTGCCAGCAGCCAAGCCGTCGACAGTCCCGGCTACACCTTC. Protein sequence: CASSQAVDSPGYTF.

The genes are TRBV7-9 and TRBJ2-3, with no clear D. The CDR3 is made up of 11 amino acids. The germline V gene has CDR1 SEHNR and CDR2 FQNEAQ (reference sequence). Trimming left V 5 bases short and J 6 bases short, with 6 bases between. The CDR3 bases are TGTGCCAGCAGCGAAAGTGATACGCAGTATTTT. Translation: CASSESDTQYF.

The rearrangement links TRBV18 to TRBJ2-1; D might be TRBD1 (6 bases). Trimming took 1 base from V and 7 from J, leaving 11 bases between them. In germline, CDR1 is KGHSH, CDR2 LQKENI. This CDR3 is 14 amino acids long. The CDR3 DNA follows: TGTGCCAGCTCACCACTGGACAGAGGTAATGAGCAGTTCTTC. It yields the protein CASSPLDRGNEQFF. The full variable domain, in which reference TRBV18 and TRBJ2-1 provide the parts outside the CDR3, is NAGVMQNPRHLVRRRGQEARLRCSPMKGHSHVYWYRQLPEEGLKFMVYLQKENIIDESGMPKERFSAEFPKEGPSILRIQQVVRGDSAAYFCASSPLDRGNEQFFGPGTRLTVL.

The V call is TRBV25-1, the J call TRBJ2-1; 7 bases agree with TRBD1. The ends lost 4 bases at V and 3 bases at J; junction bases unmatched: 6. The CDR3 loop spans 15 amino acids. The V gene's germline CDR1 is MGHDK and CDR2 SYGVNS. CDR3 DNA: TGTGCCAGCAGTGGCCCGGGACAGAGCTACAATGAGCAGTTCTTC. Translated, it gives CASSGPGQSYNEQFF.

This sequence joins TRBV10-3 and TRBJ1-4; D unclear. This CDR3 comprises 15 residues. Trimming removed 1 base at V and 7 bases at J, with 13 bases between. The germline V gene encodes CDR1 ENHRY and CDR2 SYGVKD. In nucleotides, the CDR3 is TGTGCCATCAGTGAGTTGGAGCGGGTGGCTGAAAAACTGTTTTTT. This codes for CAISELERVAEKLFF.

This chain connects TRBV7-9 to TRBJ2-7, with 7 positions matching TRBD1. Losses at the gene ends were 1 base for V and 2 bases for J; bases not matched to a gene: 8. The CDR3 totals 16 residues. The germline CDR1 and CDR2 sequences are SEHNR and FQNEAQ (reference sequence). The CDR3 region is CASSLDSGQAPYEQYF. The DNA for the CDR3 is TGTGCCAGCAGCTTAGACTCAGGACAGGCCCCCTACGAGCAGTACTTC.

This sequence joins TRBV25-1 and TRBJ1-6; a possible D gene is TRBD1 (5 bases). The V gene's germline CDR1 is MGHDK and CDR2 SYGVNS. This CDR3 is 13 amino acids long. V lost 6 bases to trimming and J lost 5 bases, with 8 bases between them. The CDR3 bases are TGTGCCAGCAGGGACACCAATAATTCACCCCTCCACTTT. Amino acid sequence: CASRDTNNSPLHF. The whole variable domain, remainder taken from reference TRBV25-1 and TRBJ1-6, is EADIYQTPRYLVIGTGKKITLECSQTMGHDKMYWYQQDPGMELHLIHYSYGVNSTEKGDLSSESTVSRIRTEHFPLTLESARPSHTSQYLCASRDTNNSPLHFGNGTRLTVT.

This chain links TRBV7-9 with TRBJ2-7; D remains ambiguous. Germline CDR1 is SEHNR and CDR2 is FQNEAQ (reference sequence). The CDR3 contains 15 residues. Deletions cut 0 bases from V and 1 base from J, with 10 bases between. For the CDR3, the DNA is TGTGCCAGCAGCTTAGCCACTGGCCAGTCCTACGAGCAGTACTTC. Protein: CASSLATGQSYEQYF. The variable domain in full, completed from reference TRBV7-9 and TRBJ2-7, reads DTGVSQNPRHKITKRGQNVTFRCDPISEHNRLYWYRQTLGQGPEFLTYFQNEAQLEKSRLLSDRFSAERPKGSFSTLEIQRTEQGDSAMYLCASSLATGQSYEQYFGPGTRLTVT.

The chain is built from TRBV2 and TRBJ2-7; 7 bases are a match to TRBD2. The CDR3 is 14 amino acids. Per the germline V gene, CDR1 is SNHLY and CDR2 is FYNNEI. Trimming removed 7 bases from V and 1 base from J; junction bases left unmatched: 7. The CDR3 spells CASTFGLESYEQYF. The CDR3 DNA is TGTGCCAGCACCTTCGGACTAGAGTCCTACGAGCAGTACTTC.

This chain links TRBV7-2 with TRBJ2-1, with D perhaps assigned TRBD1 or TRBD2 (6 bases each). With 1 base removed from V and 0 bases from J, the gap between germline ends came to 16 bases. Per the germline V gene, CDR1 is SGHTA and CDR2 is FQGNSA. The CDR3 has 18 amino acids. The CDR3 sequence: CASSLELRGQVSYNEQFF. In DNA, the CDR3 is TGTGCCAGCAGCTTAGAACTTCGGGGGCAGGTCTCCTACAATGAGCAGTTCTTC.

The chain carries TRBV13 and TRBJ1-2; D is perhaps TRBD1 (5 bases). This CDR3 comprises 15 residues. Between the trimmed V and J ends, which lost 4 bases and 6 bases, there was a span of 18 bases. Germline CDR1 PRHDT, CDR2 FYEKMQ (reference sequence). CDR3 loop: CASSSRQLPGDGYTF. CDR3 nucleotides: TGTGCCAGCAGCTCCCGACAGCTCCCCGGAGATGGCTACACCTTC.

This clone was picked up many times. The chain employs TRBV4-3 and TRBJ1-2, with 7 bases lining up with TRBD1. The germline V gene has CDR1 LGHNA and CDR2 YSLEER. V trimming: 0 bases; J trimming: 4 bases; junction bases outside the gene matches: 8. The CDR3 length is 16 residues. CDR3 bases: TGCGCCAGCAGCCAAGAAGAGGGGGCGCGTCTCTATGGCTACACCTTC. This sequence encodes CASSQEEGARLYGYTF.

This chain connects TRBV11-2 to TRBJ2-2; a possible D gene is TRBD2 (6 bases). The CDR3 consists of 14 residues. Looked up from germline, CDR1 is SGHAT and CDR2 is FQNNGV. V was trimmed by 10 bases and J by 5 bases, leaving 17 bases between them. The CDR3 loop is CATRGSSRTGELFF. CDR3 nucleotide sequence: TGTGCCACCCGGGGGTCTAGCCGTACCGGGGAGCTGTTTTTT.

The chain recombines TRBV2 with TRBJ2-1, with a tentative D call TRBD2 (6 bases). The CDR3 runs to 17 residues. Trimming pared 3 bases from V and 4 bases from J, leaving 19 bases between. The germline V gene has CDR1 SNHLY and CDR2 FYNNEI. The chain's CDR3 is CASSDTGWGDGYNEQFF. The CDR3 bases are TGTGCCAGCAGTGATACCGGTTGGGGGGACGGGTACAATGAGCAGTTCTTC.

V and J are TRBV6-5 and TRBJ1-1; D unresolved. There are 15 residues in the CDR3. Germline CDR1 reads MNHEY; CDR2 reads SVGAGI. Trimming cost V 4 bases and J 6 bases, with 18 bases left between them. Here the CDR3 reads CASSFRGLRRAEAFF. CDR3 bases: TGTGCCAGCAGTTTCCGAGGGCTGAGGCGTGCTGAAGCTTTCTTT.

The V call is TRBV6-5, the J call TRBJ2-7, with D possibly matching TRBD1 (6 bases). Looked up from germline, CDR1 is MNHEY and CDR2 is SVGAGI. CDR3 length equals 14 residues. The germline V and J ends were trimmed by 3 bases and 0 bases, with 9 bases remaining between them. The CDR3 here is CASSYLGASYEQYF. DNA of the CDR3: TGTGCCAGCAGTTATTTGGGGGCCTCCTACGAGCAGTACTTC.

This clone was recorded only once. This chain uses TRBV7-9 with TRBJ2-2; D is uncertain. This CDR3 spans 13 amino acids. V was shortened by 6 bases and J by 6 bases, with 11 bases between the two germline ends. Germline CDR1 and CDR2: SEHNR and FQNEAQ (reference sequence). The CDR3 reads CASSPSMAGELFF. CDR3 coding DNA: TGTGCCAGCAGTCCAAGTATGGCCGGGGAGCTGTTTTTT. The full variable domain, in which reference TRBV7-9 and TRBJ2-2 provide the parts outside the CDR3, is DTGVSQNPRHKITKRGQNVTFRCDPISEHNRLYWYRQTLGQGPEFLTYFQNEAQLEKSRLLSDRFSAERPKGSFSTLEIQRTEQGDSAMYLCASSPSMAGELFFGEGSRLTVL.